This T cell receptor beta chain came from a study of T cell responses to AZD1222 COVID-19 vaccine. Study-wide results and caveats: The study identified only five to seven AZD1222 recipients as seropositive at baseline.

Profiling relied on immunoSEQ multiplex PCR, and the TCRdb table lists in-frame clones only, not all of them. Of 250,000 or so clones detected, approximately 93% appear once; the ten largest clones hold 0.5% to 0.65%. This clone was counted once. The target antigen is unknown. V dropped 7 bases and J dropped 3; count of bases not matched to a gene: 9. The CDR3 totals 14 residues. Germline values: CDR1 SNHLY, CDR2 FYNNEI. The chain joins TRBV2 to TRBJ2-7; TRBD1 aligns across 7 bases. The sequences come from peripheral blood, collected on day 0 of AZD1222 vaccination. The clonotype comes from an adult in good health. This CDR3 reads CASNYRDSVYEQYF. CDR3 coding DNA: TGTGCCAGCAATTACCGGGACAGTGTCTACGAGCAGTACTTC.